These T cell receptor beta chains were read from a single sample in a study of vaccination and CD4 T cells after COVID-19. One entry per CDR3 protein, called by TCRdb with MiXCR from the PCR reads. Among about 20,000 distinct CDR3 sequences listed, approximately 40% were seen once. No antigen has been identified for these receptors. The specimen was CD4+ T cells from blood, cultured in vitro, collected after SARS-CoV-2 vaccination. Every receptor here comes from a human donor who had recovered from COVID-19. The CDR3 runs from the conserved cysteine through the conserved F or W. D genes are given only for firm matches. Clone size, where shown, is once, few, many, or a class for clones that have expanded.

>-|TRBD1|TRBV6-1|TRBJ1-1
CASGRTGVTEAFF
TGTGCCAGCGGACGCACAGGGGTTACTGAAGCTTTCTTT
>-|-|TRBV6-2/TRBV6-3|TRBJ2-7
CASTQGGAYYEQYF
TGTGCCAGCACCCAAGGTGGCGCATACTACGAGCAGTACTTC
>-|-|TRBV6-1|TRBJ1-6
CASTITGRGSYNSPLHF
TGTGCCAGCACCATTACAGGGAGGGGCTCCTATAATTCACCCCTCCACTTT
>few|TRBD2|TRBV20-1|TRBJ2-7
CSAELAGASYEQYF
TGCAGTGCAGAACTAGCGGGAGCATCGTACGAGCAGTACTTC
>-|TRBD1|TRBV28|TRBJ1-5
CASRRDKQGAPQPQHF
TGTGCCAGCAGAAGAGATAAACAGGGGGCGCCCCAGCCCCAGCATTTT
>-|TRBD1|TRBV2|TRBJ1-5
CASSGQEGAFSNQPQHF
TGTGCCAGCAGTGGACAAGAGGGGGCCTTTAGCAATCAGCCCCAGCATTTT
>-|-|TRBV20-1|TRBJ1-2
CSASDASWGNHGYTF
TGCAGTGCTAGCGACGCAAGCTGGGGGAACCATGGCTACACCTTC
>once|-|TRBV21-1|TRBJ1-4
CASSKRRTGSNEKLFF
TGTGCCAGCAGCAAACGGAGGACAGGGTCGAATGAAAAACTGTTTTTT
>-|TRBD2|TRBV9|TRBJ2-5
CASSAPPGGGGETQYF
TGTGCCAGCAGCGCCCCCCCGGGGGGGGGCGGAGAGACCCAGTACTTC
>large|-|TRBV7-3|TRBJ1-2
CASSSSATEVHTF
TGTGCCAGCAGCTCGAGCGCCACGGAGGTTCACACCTTC
>few|-|TRBV7-9|TRBJ2-5
CASSFGSGQQEPGYF
TGTGCCAGCAGCTTTGGATCGGGGCAGCAGGAACCAGGGTACTTC
>-|-|TRBV20-1|TRBJ1-2
CSARDLQQPYRYTF
TGCAGTGCTAGAGATCTACAACAGCCGTATCGCTACACCTTC
>-|TRBD2|TRBV6-2/TRBV6-3|TRBJ2-7
CASTSGTSGSLGEQYF
TGTGCCAGCACATCCGGCACTAGCGGGAGTTTGGGCGAGCAGTACTTC
>once|TRBD1|TRBV6-2/TRBV6-3|TRBJ1-1
CASRMGQVNTEAFF
TGTGCCAGCAGGATGGGACAGGTGAACACTGAAGCTTTCTTT
>few|-|TRBV24-1|TRBJ1-2
CATSDLDLNYGYTF
TGTGCCACCAGTGATTTGGACCTTAACTATGGCTACACCTTC
>-|-|TRBV6-2/TRBV6-3|TRBJ1-5
CASSRVNQPQHF
TGTGCCAGCAGTCGTGTCAATCAGCCCCAGCATTTT
>-|-|TRBV6-2/TRBV6-3|TRBJ2-5
CASSQPPRQTQYF
TGTGCCAGCAGTCAACCACCCCGACAGACCCAGTACTTC
>-|-|TRBV24-1|TRBJ1-6
CATSDFLVHRANSPLHF
TGTGCCACCAGTGATTTTCTCGTTCACAGGGCCAATTCACCCCTCCACTTT
>-|-|TRBV4-1|TRBJ1-4
CASSSEGDEKLFF
TGCGCCAGCAGCTCGGAGGGGGATGAAAAACTGTTTTTT
>-|-|TRBV6-1|TRBJ1-2
CASSGAGDLNYGYTF
TGTGCCAGTTCCGGGGCAGGCGACCTTAACTATGGCTACACCTTC
>medium-sized|-|TRBV6-1|TRBJ1-2
CASTPNYRDGYTF
TGTGCCAGCACCCCGAACTATAGGGATGGCTACACCTTC
>few|-|TRBV6-1|TRBJ1-6
CASSEAPGSSYNSPLHF
TGTGCCAGCAGTGAAGCGCCAGGGAGCTCCTATAATTCACCCCTCCACTTT
>-|-|TRBV20-1|TRBJ1-4
CSVPGGATNEKLFF
TGCAGTGTTCCGGGGGGCGCAACTAATGAAAAACTGTTTTTT
>few|-|TRBV7-3|TRBJ2-2
CASSLTSGTGELFF
TGTGCCAGCAGCTTAACTTCGGGGACCGGGGAGCTGTTTTTT
>few|TRBD1|TRBV6-1|TRBJ1-2
CASSEGGSGTGGYTF
TGTGCCAGCAGCGAAGGGGGCTCTGGAACTGGTGGCTACACCTTC
>-|TRBD1|TRBV5-1|TRBJ2-3
CASSLWGQLPDTQYF
TGCGCCAGCAGCTTGTGGGGACAGTTGCCAGATACGCAGTATTTT
>-|TRBD2|TRBV7-2|TRBJ2-7
CASSTSGPSYEQYF
TGTGCCAGCAGCACTAGCGGGCCCAGCTACGAGCAGTACTTC
>-|-|TRBV20-1|TRBJ1-2
CSARDQRSLGGYTF
TGCAGTGCTAGAGATCAAAGAAGCTTGGGTGGCTACACCTTC
>-|-|TRBV19|TRBJ2-2
CASSTLFRGWTGELFF
TGTGCCAGTAGTACCCTCTTTAGGGGCTGGACCGGGGAGCTGTTTTTT
>-|TRBD2|TRBV7-8|TRBJ2-7
CASSNDPTSGSYEQYF
TGTGCCAGCAGCAACGACCCGACTAGCGGGAGCTACGAGCAGTACTTC
>-|-|TRBV5-4|TRBJ1-2
CASSPPDGGVGYTF
TGTGCCAGCAGCCCGCCGGACGGTGGGGTGGGCTACACCTTC
>-|-|TRBV11-3|TRBJ1-5
CASSLGTSSNQPQHF
TGTGCCAGCAGCTTGGGCACTTCTAGCAATCAGCCCCAGCATTTT
>-|-|TRBV6-4|TRBJ1-2
CASSDSASATYGYTF
TGTGCCAGCAGTGACTCCGCATCGGCTACCTATGGCTACACCTTC
>-|-|TRBV5-1|TRBJ1-6
CASSLDRVRNSPLHF
TGCGCCAGCAGCTTGGACAGGGTGAGAAATTCACCCCTCCACTTT
>few|-|TRBV7-9|TRBJ1-1
CASSPSSNSGAFF
TGTGCCAGCAGCCCCAGCTCCAATTCTGGAGCTTTCTTT
>-|-|TRBV7-8|TRBJ2-5
CASSLGLGREETQYF
TGTGCCAGCAGCTTAGGCCTCGGGCGGGAAGAGACCCAGTACTTC
>-|TRBD2|TRBV7-8|TRBJ2-1
CASSPAGEYNEQFF
TGTGCCAGCAGCCCGGCGGGAGAATACAATGAGCAGTTCTTC
>-|-|TRBV20-1|TRBJ1-5
CSARMRDDSNQPQHF
TGCAGTGCTAGAATGCGGGACGATAGCAATCAGCCCCAGCATTTT
>-|-|TRBV28|TRBJ2-1
CASYRRESNEQFF
TGTGCCAGCTACCGACGGGAGAGCAATGAGCAGTTCTTC
>-|-|TRBV7-9|TRBJ1-2
CASSFNSASNYGYTF
TGTGCCAGCAGCTTCAACAGCGCCTCGAACTATGGCTACACCTTC
>few|-|TRBV20-1|TRBJ1-1
CSASLTEFTEAFF
TGCAGTGCTAGTCTGACAGAATTTACTGAAGCTTTCTTT
>few|-|TRBV21-1|TRBJ2-2
CASSRTTSSPGELFF
TGTGCCAGCAGCAGGACGACTAGTTCCCCCGGGGAGCTGTTTTTT
>-|-|TRBV6-2/TRBV6-3|TRBJ1-5
CASSYPKEPQHF
TGTGCCAGCAGTTACCCCAAGGAGCCCCAGCATTTT
>-|-|TRBV4-3|TRBJ1-2
CASSQEGLLGDYGYTF
TGCGCCAGCAGCCAAGAGGGCCTTTTGGGGGACTATGGCTACACCTTC
>once|-|TRBV20-1|TRBJ2-7
CSLDSAYEQYF
TGCAGCCTCGACAGCGCCTACGAGCAGTACTTC